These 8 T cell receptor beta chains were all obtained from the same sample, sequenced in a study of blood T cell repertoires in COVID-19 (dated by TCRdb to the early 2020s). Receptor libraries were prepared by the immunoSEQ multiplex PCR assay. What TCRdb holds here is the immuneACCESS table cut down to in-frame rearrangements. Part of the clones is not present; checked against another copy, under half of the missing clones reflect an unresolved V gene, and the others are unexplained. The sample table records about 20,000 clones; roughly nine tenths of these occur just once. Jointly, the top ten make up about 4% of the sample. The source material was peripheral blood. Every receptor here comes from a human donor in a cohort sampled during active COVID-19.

Written as DNA, the CDR3 is TGTGCCAGCGCCCGGGACAGGGCTAACTATGGCTACACCTTC. Amino acids: CASARDRANYGYTF. The rearrangement uses TRBV28 and TRBJ1-2; 9 nucleotides agree with TRBD1. Trimming at V came to 8 bases and at J to 0 bases, leaving 4 bases not matched to a gene. The CDR3 contains 14 residues. Germline V gives CDR1 MDHEN, CDR2 SYDVKM.

CDR3 loop: CASSVLGTDSGYGYTF. The CDR3 region has the DNA TGTGCCAGCAGTGTCCTCGGGACAGATTCTGGCTATGGCTACACCTTC. The rearrangement uses TRBV6-1 and TRBJ1-2, with 7 positions matching TRBD1. With 4 bases clipped from V and 4 bases from J, the junction kept 12 bases outside the gene matches. CDR3 size: 16 residues. Germline values: CDR1 MNHNS, CDR2 SASEGT.

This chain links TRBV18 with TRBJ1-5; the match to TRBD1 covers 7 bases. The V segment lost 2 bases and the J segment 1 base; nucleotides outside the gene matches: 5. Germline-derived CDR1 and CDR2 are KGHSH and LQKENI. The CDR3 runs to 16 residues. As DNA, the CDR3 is TGTGCCAGCTCACCAGAGGGGGCATGGAGCAATCAGCCCCAGCATTTT. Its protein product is CASSPEGAWSNQPQHF.

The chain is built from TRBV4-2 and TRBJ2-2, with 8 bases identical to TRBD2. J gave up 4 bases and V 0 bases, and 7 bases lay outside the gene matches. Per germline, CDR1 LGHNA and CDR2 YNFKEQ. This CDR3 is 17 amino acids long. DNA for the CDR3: TGTGCCAGCAGCCAAGAAAGCCTAGCGGGCCTCACCGGGGAGCTGTTTTTT. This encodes CASSQESLAGLTGELFF.

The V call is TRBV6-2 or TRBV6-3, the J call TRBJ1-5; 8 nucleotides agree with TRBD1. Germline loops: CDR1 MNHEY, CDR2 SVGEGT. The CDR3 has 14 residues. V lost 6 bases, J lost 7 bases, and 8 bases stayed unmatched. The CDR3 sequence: CASSYGQGTQPQHF. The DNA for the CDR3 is TGTGCCAGCAGCTATGGACAGGGCACACAGCCCCAGCATTTT.

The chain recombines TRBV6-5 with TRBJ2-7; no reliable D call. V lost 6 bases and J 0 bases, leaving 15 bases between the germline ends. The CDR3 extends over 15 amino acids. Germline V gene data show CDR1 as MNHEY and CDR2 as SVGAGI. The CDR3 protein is CASSPPGFFSYEQYF. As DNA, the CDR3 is TGTGCCAGCAGCCCACCAGGATTCTTCTCCTACGAGCAGTACTTC.

The CDR3 is CATSDSGTSAYNEQFF. The CDR3 DNA is TGTGCCACCAGTGATTCCGGGACTAGCGCATACAATGAGCAGTTCTTC. This chain links TRBV24-1 with TRBJ2-1; 10 bases are shared with TRBD2. There are 16 residues in the CDR3. The trim removed 2 bases at V and 4 bases at J, leaving 4 bases unmatched. Germline CDR1 is KGHDR and CDR2 is SFDVKD.

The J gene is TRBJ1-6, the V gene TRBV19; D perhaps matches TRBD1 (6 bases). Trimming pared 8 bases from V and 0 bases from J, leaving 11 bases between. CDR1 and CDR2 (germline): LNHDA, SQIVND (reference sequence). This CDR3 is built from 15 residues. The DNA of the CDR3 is TGTGCCAGTGGAGCAGGGGTCTCCTATAATTCACCCCTCCACTTT. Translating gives CASGAGVSYNSPLHF.